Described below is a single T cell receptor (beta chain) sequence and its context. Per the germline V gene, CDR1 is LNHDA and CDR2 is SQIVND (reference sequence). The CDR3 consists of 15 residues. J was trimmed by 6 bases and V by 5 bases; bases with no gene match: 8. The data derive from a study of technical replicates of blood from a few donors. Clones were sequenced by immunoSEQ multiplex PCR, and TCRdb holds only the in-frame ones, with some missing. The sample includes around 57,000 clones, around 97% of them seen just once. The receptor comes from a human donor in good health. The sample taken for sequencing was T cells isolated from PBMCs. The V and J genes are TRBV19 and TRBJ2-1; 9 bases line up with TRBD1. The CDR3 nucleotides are TGTGCCAGTAGTGCCGGGACAGGGATTTTCAATGAGCAGTTCTTC. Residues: CASSAGTGIFNEQFF.